This T cell receptor beta chain was sequenced during a study of blood T cells in healthy people across ages. A single count supports this clonotype. A second about 7 to 12 cycle PCR used barcoded and J-beta primers. Each sample provided no less than 2.5 million CDR3-containing paired-end reads. TCRdb itself ran the 5' RACE reads through MiXCR, one entry per CDR3 protein. The sample carries some 760,000 distinct CDR3 sequences, roughly 25% recorded once. The V gene's germline CDR1 is DFQATT and CDR2 SNEGSKA (reference sequence). V shed 6 bases and J 0 bases; nucleotides not matched to a gene: 16. The CDR3 runs 19 residues. The same sample was also used in a study of T cells of mothers and their children. According to that study: The people who donated were a few healthy Caucasian mothers and their six children.

This sequence was found in a boy younger than 18 in good health. The chain employs TRBV20-1 and TRBJ2-3; TRBD2 agrees at 12 bases. The sample comprised blood. DNA of the CDR3: TGCAGTGCAAAGAACATTCGACTAGCGGGAGCCTCTAGCACAGATACGCAGTATTTT. It yields the protein CSAKNIRLAGASSTDTQYF.